This entry features one T cell receptor (beta chain) sequence. What it recognizes is unknown. Germline CDR1 is SQVTM and CDR2 is ANQGSEA. The CDR3 is made up of 15 amino acids. V dropped 2 bases and J dropped 6; count of bases not matched to a gene: 9. Profiling relied on immunoSEQ multiplex PCR, and the TCRdb table lists in-frame clones only, not all of them. This sample carries over 10,000 clones, approximately 80% of them seen once, and the ten largest clones take 13% to 15%. This specimen belongs to a study of somatic mutations in cytotoxic T cells in rheumatoid arthritis. Findings and caveats of the study: The study found that the largest CD8+ clone exceeded 20% of CD8+ cells in about an eighth of the roughly 65 patients.

The sample consisted of CD8+ T cells sorted from blood. This clonotype was obtained from a man aged 50-59 years in good health. The chain combines TRBV29-1 with TRBJ2-2, with 7 bases aligning to TRBD1. The CDR3 nucleotides are TGCAGCGTTGAACGGCAGGGGGTTCTGTCCGGGGAGCTGTTTTTT. This sequence encodes CSVERQGVLSGELFF.